The rows below give T cell receptor beta chains drawn from one sample of a study of T cell responses to AZD1222 COVID-19 vaccine. The protocol was immunoSEQ multiplex PCR, while the TCRdb copy is restricted to in-frame clones and leaves out a portion. The data show 95,000 to 150,000 clones, over 80% seen once. This sample comprised peripheral blood, obtained on day 0 of AZD1222 vaccination. The receptors were gathered from an adult in good health. Each CDR3 is given with its conserved first and last residue. D genes are given only for firm matches. Size values are once, few and many counts, or a class for expanded clones, and some rows have none.

CDR3aa: CASSELSASNYGYTF
CDR3nt: TGTGCCAGCAGTGAGTTGTCTGCCAGTAACTATGGCTACACCTTC
j_gene: TRBJ1-2
d_gene: NA
abundance: once
v_gene: TRBV2

CDR3aa: CASRAGTSPGGDGYTF
CDR3nt: TGTGCCAGCAGGGCAGGGACCTCTCCAGGGGGCGATGGCTACACCTTC
j_gene: TRBJ1-2
d_gene: TRBD1
abundance: NA
v_gene: TRBV28

CDR3aa: CASKTYRDPYGYTF
CDR3nt: TGTGCCAGCAAAACCTACAGGGATCCCTATGGCTACACCTTC
j_gene: TRBJ1-2
d_gene: NA
abundance: NA
v_gene: TRBV7-2

CDR3aa: CASRASSGQGFDTDTQYF
CDR3nt: TGTGCCAGCAGGGCTTCGTCGGGACAGGGTTTCGACACAGATACGCAGTATTTT
j_gene: TRBJ2-3
d_gene: TRBD1
abundance: once
v_gene: TRBV3-1/TRBV3-2

CDR3aa: CASNGGLAGGQPYEQYF
CDR3nt: TGTGCCAGCAATGGAGGACTAGCGGGGGGCCAGCCCTACGAGCAGTACTTC
j_gene: TRBJ2-7
d_gene: TRBD2
abundance: few
v_gene: TRBV2

CDR3aa: CASSEGKNTEAFF
CDR3nt: TGTGCCAGCAGTGAAGGGAAGAACACTGAAGCTTTCTTT
j_gene: TRBJ1-1
d_gene: NA
abundance: NA
v_gene: TRBV2

CDR3aa: CASSHRGLEQYF
CDR3nt: TGTGCCAGCAGCCACAGGGGGCTCGAGCAGTACTTC
j_gene: TRBJ2-7
d_gene: TRBD1
abundance: NA
v_gene: TRBV7-9

CDR3aa: CASSFRYRVTNEQFF
CDR3nt: TGCGCCAGCAGCTTCAGATACAGGGTGACGAATGAGCAGTTCTTC
j_gene: TRBJ2-1
d_gene: NA
abundance: NA
v_gene: TRBV5-1

CDR3aa: CASSESPGTGVYTF
CDR3nt: TGTGCCAGCAGTGAATCTCCCGGGACAGGGGTCTACACCTTC
j_gene: TRBJ1-2
d_gene: TRBD1
abundance: NA
v_gene: TRBV6-4

CDR3aa: CASKKGGTEAFF
CDR3nt: TGTGCCAGCAAGAAGGGAGGCACTGAAGCTTTCTTT
j_gene: TRBJ1-1
d_gene: NA
abundance: once
v_gene: TRBV6-5

CDR3aa: CASSVGGSASGQYF
CDR3nt: TGTGCCAGCAGCGTAGGAGGGTCGGCATCGGGGCAGTACTTC
j_gene: TRBJ2-7
d_gene: NA
abundance: once
v_gene: TRBV9

CDR3aa: CASSLRTGDEQYF
CDR3nt: TGTGCCAGCAGCCTAAGGACAGGGGACGAGCAGTACTTC
j_gene: TRBJ2-7
d_gene: TRBD1
abundance: NA
v_gene: TRBV28

CDR3aa: CASSASGSQETQYF
CDR3nt: TGTGCCAGCAGCGCCTCAGGGTCACAAGAGACCCAGTACTTC
j_gene: TRBJ2-5
d_gene: NA
abundance: NA
v_gene: TRBV9

CDR3aa: CASSVEQGSYEQYF
CDR3nt: TGTGCCAGCAGCGTAGAACAGGGCTCCTACGAGCAGTACTTC
j_gene: TRBJ2-7
d_gene: NA
abundance: NA
v_gene: TRBV9

CDR3aa: CASSLVGIATDTQYF
CDR3nt: TGTGCCAGCAGCTTAGTCGGGATAGCCACAGATACGCAGTATTTT
j_gene: TRBJ2-3
d_gene: NA
abundance: NA
v_gene: TRBV7-9

CDR3aa: CASSLVELSYGKETQYF
CDR3nt: TGTGCCAGCAGCCTCGTAGAATTGTCGTACGGTAAAGAGACCCAGTACTTC
j_gene: TRBJ2-5
d_gene: NA
abundance: NA
v_gene: TRBV3-1/TRBV3-2

CDR3aa: CASSYKGGPYNEQFF
CDR3nt: TGTGCCAGCAGTTATAAGGGGGGCCCCTACAATGAGCAGTTCTTC
j_gene: TRBJ2-1
d_gene: NA
abundance: NA
v_gene: TRBV27

CDR3aa: CASSLGQGDNEQFF
CDR3nt: TGCGCCAGCAGCTTGGGCCAGGGAGACAATGAGCAGTTCTTC
j_gene: TRBJ2-1
d_gene: NA
abundance: NA
v_gene: TRBV5-1

CDR3aa: CASSLAPSGAYEQYF
CDR3nt: TGCGCCAGCAGCTTGGCTCCTAGTGGTGCCTACGAGCAGTACTTC
j_gene: TRBJ2-7
d_gene: NA
abundance: NA
v_gene: TRBV5-1

CDR3aa: CASSFRRTGGSYEQYF
CDR3nt: TGTGCCAGCAGCTTTCGGAGGACAGGGGGCTCCTACGAGCAGTACTTC
j_gene: TRBJ2-7
d_gene: TRBD1
abundance: NA
v_gene: TRBV3-1/TRBV3-2

CDR3aa: CASSGPGMSYNEQFF
CDR3nt: TGCGCCAGCAGCGGGCCCGGGATGTCCTACAATGAGCAGTTCTTC
j_gene: TRBJ2-1
d_gene: NA
abundance: NA
v_gene: TRBV5-1

CDR3aa: CAWSVYGVGGNTIYF
CDR3nt: TGTGCCTGGAGTGTATATGGGGTGGGTGGAAACACCATATATTTT
j_gene: TRBJ1-3
d_gene: NA
abundance: NA
v_gene: TRBV30

CDR3aa: CASSVVGSSSETQYF
CDR3nt: TGTGCCAGCAGCGTAGTAGGAAGTAGTTCGGAGACCCAGTACTTC
j_gene: TRBJ2-5
d_gene: NA
abundance: NA
v_gene: TRBV9

CDR3aa: CASSSPDGFSYGYTF
CDR3nt: TGTGCCAGCAGTTCCCCCGACGGGTTTTCATATGGCTACACCTTC
j_gene: TRBJ1-2
d_gene: NA
abundance: NA
v_gene: TRBV28

CDR3aa: CASTRTGRESSYNSPLHF
CDR3nt: TGTGCCAGCACTCGAACGGGCAGGGAAAGCTCCTATAATTCACCCCTCCACTTT
j_gene: TRBJ1-6
d_gene: NA
abundance: NA
v_gene: TRBV19

CDR3aa: CASSPGQDQTYTDTQYF
CDR3nt: TGTGCCAGCAGCCCTGGACAGGACCAGACTTACACAGATACGCAGTATTTT
j_gene: TRBJ2-3
d_gene: TRBD1
abundance: few
v_gene: TRBV7-8

CDR3aa: CASSSTGAGEKLFF
CDR3nt: TGTGCCAGCAGCTCTACGGGGGCGGGTGAAAAACTGTTTTTT
j_gene: TRBJ1-4
d_gene: NA
abundance: NA
v_gene: TRBV28

CDR3aa: CASSIDASHQSYEQFF
CDR3nt: TGTGCCAGTAGTATAGATGCCAGCCATCAATCATATGAGCAGTTCTTC
j_gene: TRBJ2-1
d_gene: NA
abundance: NA
v_gene: TRBV19

CDR3aa: CASRGNSNQPQHF
CDR3nt: TGCGCCAGCAGGGGTAATAGCAATCAGCCCCAGCATTTT
j_gene: TRBJ1-5
d_gene: NA
abundance: NA
v_gene: TRBV10-2

CDR3aa: CASSEVGINQPQHF
CDR3nt: TGTGCCAGCAGTGAAGTTGGGATTAATCAGCCCCAGCATTTT
j_gene: TRBJ1-5
d_gene: NA
abundance: once
v_gene: TRBV6-1

CDR3aa: CASSLGYPTNEKLFF
CDR3nt: TGTGCCAGCAGTTTAGGGTACCCAACTAATGAAAAACTGTTTTTT
j_gene: TRBJ1-4
d_gene: NA
abundance: NA
v_gene: TRBV28

CDR3aa: CASSLAPDEKLFF
CDR3nt: TGCGCCAGCAGCTTGGCCCCCGATGAAAAACTGTTTTTT
j_gene: TRBJ1-4
d_gene: NA
abundance: NA
v_gene: TRBV5-1

CDR3aa: CSVEGFWRGVDQPQHF
CDR3nt: TGCAGCGTTGAAGGGTTCTGGAGAGGGGTGGATCAGCCCCAGCATTTT
j_gene: TRBJ1-5
d_gene: NA
abundance: NA
v_gene: TRBV29-1

CDR3aa: CASSQDPGELFF
CDR3nt: TGCGCCAGCAGCCAAGATCCCGGGGAGCTGTTTTTT
j_gene: TRBJ2-2
d_gene: NA
abundance: NA
v_gene: TRBV4-3

CDR3aa: CASSQTGTANTEAFF
CDR3nt: TGTGCCAGCAGCCAAACCGGGACAGCGAACACTGAAGCTTTCTTT
j_gene: TRBJ1-1
d_gene: TRBD1
abundance: NA
v_gene: TRBV3-1/TRBV3-2

CDR3aa: CASSLSGGLSYEQYF
CDR3nt: TGTGCCAGCAGCTTAAGTGGGGGCCTCTCCTACGAGCAGTACTTC
j_gene: TRBJ2-7
d_gene: NA
abundance: NA
v_gene: TRBV11-3

CDR3aa: CASSYSLGDPSLNTEAFF
CDR3nt: TGTGCCAGCAGTTACTCATTGGGGGACCCTAGCCTGAACACTGAAGCTTTCTTT
j_gene: TRBJ1-1
d_gene: NA
abundance: NA
v_gene: TRBV6-2/TRBV6-3

CDR3aa: CASSQRLRLNTEAFF
CDR3nt: TGCGCCAGCAGCCAAAGGTTAAGGTTGAACACTGAAGCTTTCTTT
j_gene: TRBJ1-1
d_gene: NA
abundance: NA
v_gene: TRBV4-1

CDR3aa: CASSLAGTVKGTQYF
CDR3nt: TGTGCCAGCAGCTTGGCCGGGACAGTAAAAGGTACGCAGTATTTT
j_gene: TRBJ2-3
d_gene: TRBD1
abundance: NA
v_gene: TRBV5-5

CDR3aa: CASSVSSGGGQETQYF
CDR3nt: TGTGCCAGCAGCGTATCTAGCGGGGGGGGACAAGAGACCCAGTACTTC
j_gene: TRBJ2-5
d_gene: TRBD2
abundance: NA
v_gene: TRBV9